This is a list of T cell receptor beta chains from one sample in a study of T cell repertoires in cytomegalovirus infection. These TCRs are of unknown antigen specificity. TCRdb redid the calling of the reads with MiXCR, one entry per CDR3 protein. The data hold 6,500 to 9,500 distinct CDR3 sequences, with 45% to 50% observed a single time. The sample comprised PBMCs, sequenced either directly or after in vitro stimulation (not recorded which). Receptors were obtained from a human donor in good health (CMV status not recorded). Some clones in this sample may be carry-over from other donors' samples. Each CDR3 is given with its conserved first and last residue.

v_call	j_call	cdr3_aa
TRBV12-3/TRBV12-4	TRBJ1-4	CASSPERGVRVGKLFF
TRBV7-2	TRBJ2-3	CASSLVLVSTDTQYF
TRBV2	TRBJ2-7	CASRSTEYEQYF
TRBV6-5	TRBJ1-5	CAPGLRQGTNQPQRF
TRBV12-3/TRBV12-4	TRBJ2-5	CASSFGGGADTQYF
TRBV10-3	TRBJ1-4	CAISEFQGSNEKLFF
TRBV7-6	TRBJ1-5	CASSLGIRSNQPQHF
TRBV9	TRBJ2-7	CASSVGEGLAIDEQYF
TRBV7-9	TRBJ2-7	CASSPTGYEQYF
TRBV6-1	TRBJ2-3	CASLSSSTDTQYF
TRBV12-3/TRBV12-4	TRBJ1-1	CASSRRVSKQGTVAIF
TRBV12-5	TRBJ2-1	CARGLVSVIVSVPYNEQFF
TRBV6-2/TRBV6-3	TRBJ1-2	CASSGYRPSNYGYTF
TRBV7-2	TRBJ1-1	CASSPRVGRLIEAFF
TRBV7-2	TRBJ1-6	CASSSEGQGLSPLHF
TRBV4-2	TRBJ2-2	CASSQDWSGGVTGELFF
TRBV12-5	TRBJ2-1	CARGLVSLIGAGPYNEQFF
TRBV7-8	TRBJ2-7	CASSKFGQGDSSSYEQYF
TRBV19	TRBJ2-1	CASSRTVNEQFF
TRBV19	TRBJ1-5	CASSIGGNRQPQHF
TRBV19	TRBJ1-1	CASSRRGGLSRMNTEAFF
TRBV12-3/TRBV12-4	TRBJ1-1	CASSLRDAKQGTEALF
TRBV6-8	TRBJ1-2	CASSYSNFVGRGYTF
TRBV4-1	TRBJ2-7	CASSQDKYSYEQYF
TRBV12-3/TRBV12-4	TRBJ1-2	CASSPSAGGYTF
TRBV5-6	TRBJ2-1	CASSPGLAGGNEQFF
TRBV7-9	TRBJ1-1	CASSAGGRDTEAFF
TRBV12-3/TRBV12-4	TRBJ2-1	CASSALSLLVGERSYNEQFF
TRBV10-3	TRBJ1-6	CAIQEGVAYNSPLHF